This T cell receptor beta chain was sequenced in a study of response to subunit inactivated influenza vaccine. Using its own MiXCR run on the RT-PCR reads, TCRdb lists one record per CDR3 protein. In the table there are 650,000 to 700,000 distinct CDR3 sequences, approximately 14% of which are singletons. Regarding this clonotype: This sequence may be a read error, since a much larger clone differs from it by one base.

The CDR3 covers 18 residues. V dropped 4 bases and J dropped 2; count of bases not matched to a gene: 12. The germline V gene has CDR1 SGHAT and CDR2 FQNNGV. This clonotype was sampled from a man between 45 and 60 years old who received an inactivated influenza vaccine. The rearrangement uses TRBV11-2 and TRBJ2-3; 10 positions agree with TRBD2. Sample: PBMCs from blood, taken 11 to 12 days after vaccination. The CDR3 loop reads CASSSTVGLAVNTDTQYF. CDR3 bases: TGTGCCAGCAGCTCCACGGTAGGACTAGCGGTAAACACAGATACGCAGTATTTT.